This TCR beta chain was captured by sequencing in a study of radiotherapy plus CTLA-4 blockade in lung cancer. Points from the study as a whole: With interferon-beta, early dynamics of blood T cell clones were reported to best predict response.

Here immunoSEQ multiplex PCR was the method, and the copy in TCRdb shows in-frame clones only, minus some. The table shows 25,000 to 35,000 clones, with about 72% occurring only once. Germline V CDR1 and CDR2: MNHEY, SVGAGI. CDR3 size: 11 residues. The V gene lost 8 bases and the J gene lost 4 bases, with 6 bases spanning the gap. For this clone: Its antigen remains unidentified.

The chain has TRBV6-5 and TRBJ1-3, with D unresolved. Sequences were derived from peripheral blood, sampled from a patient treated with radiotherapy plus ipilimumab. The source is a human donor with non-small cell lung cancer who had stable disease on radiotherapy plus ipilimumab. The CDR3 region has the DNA TGTGCCAGCGAGAGGGGAAACACCATATATTTT. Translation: CASERGNTIYF.